The 22 T cell receptor beta chains below come from one sample, sequenced in a study of OX40 agonist ivuxolimab in advanced cancers. Using immunoSEQ multiplex PCR, the repertoire was profiled, and TCRdb retains in-frame clones only, with some absent. Here the sample spans over 95,000 clones, about four fifths being singletons. The material was CD4+ or CD8+ T cells sorted from blood, obtained in a trial of the OX40 agonist ivuxolimab. The receptor source for this set is an adult with an advanced solid tumor such as melanoma, head and neck, liver or kidney cancer.

CDR3 amino acids: CASSQSPARRETEAFF. The CDR3 DNA is TGCGCCAGCAGCCAAAGTCCGGCAAGAAGGGAGACTGAAGCTTTCTTT. The rearrangement joins TRBV4-1 to TRBJ1-1; D remains unclear. This CDR3 contains 16 residues. V was pared by 2 bases and J by 5 bases, with 18 bases between. CDR1 and CDR2 from the germline V gene are MGHRA and YSYEKL.

This clone was seen more than once but under ten times. This chain links TRBV19 with TRBJ1-3; D is uncertain. V lost 6 bases to trimming and J lost 3 bases, with 12 bases between them. Per the germline V gene, CDR1 is LNHDA and CDR2 is SQIVND (reference sequence). This CDR3 has 14 residues. As DNA, the CDR3 is TGTGCCAGTAGGCACCAATTCGATGGAAACACCATATATTTT. Translating it yields CASRHQFDGNTIYF. Complete variable domain (other parts from reference TRBV19 and TRBJ1-3): DGGITQSPKYLFRKEGQNVTLSCEQNLNHDAMYWYRQDPGQGLRLIYYSQIVNDFQKGDIAEGYSVSREKKESFPLTVTSAQKNPTAFYLCASRHQFDGNTIYFGEGSWLTVV.

The V and J genes are TRBV15 and TRBJ1-2; D possibly corresponds to TRBD1 (5 bases). This CDR3 region has 14 residues. CDR1 and CDR2 (germline): LNHNV, YYDKDF (reference sequence). The V end was cut by 4 bases, the J end by 5 bases, with 14 bases between. In DNA, the CDR3 is TGTGCCACCAGCAACCGACAGAGCGTGTATGGCTACACCTTC. Its translation: CATSNRQSVYGYTF.

This chain connects TRBV7-2 to TRBJ2-7; D remains ambiguous. Germline CDR1 reads SGHTA; CDR2 reads FQGNSA. The CDR3 runs to 13 residues. With 1 base removed from V and 3 bases from J, the gap between germline ends came to 7 bases. Here the CDR3 reads CASSLGLRYEQYF. The CDR3 DNA is TGTGCCAGCAGCTTAGGGTTACGCTACGAGCAGTACTTC.

The chain is built from TRBV7-3 and TRBJ1-1; a weak D match, TRBD1 (6 bases). The CDR3 consists of 18 residues. With 9 bases removed from V and 0 bases from J, the gap between germline ends came to 26 bases. CDR1 is SGHTA and CDR2 is FQGTGA in the germline V gene. For the CDR3, the DNA is TGTGCCAGTACTGCACAGGACAGTCGAGAACATATGAACACTGAAGCTTTCTTT. Its protein is CASTAQDSREHMNTEAFF.

CDR3 bases: TGTGCCAGCAGTGAAATATTGCAAACCTACGAGCAGTACTTC. Its translation is CASSEILQTYEQYF. The J gene is TRBJ2-7, the V gene TRBV6-1, with unresolved D. The CDR3 is 14 residues long. CDR1 is MNHNS and CDR2 is SASEGT in the germline V gene. Trimming shortened V by 2 bases and J by 2 bases, and 10 bases separated the two germline ends.

This sequence joins TRBV9 and TRBJ2-2, with D hard to call. The CDR3 is 15 amino acids. Germline values: CDR1 SGDLS, CDR2 YYNGEE. With 0 bases removed from V and 4 bases from J, the gap between germline ends came to 10 bases. In DNA, the CDR3 is TGTGCCAGCAGCGTAGCATCAGGCCCCACCGGGGAGCTGTTTTTT. Amino acid sequence: CASSVASGPTGELFF.

Comments on this clone: The same CDR3 is also encoded by other DNA sequences in this sample. This chain uses TRBV9 with TRBJ2-7; 7 positions match TRBD1. The CDR3 is made up of 13 amino acids. CDR1 is SGDLS, CDR2 YYNGEE, per germline. Germline trimming cut 3 bases from V and 2 bases from J; bases unmatched to any gene: 2. The CDR3 nucleotides read TGTGCCAGCAGCGGGCAGGGGGCCTACGAGCAGTACTTC. It is translated as CASSGQGAYEQYF.

The gene calls are TRBV25-1 and TRBJ1-4; no firm D call. The CDR3 has 16 residues. V was shortened by 8 bases and J by 0 bases, with 16 bases between the two germline ends. The germline gives CDR1 MGHDK, CDR2 SYGVNS. The CDR3 loop reads CASLSGVGATNEKLFF. The CDR3 DNA reads TGTGCCAGCCTCTCAGGTGTGGGAGCAACTAATGAAAAACTGTTTTTT.

The genes are TRBV4-1 and TRBJ2-7, with 10 bases aligning to TRBD1. The CDR3 totals 15 residues. Trimming removed 4 bases from V and 7 bases from J; junction bases left unmatched: 10. Germline V lookup: CDR1 MGHRA, CDR2 YSYEKL. The CDR3 sequence: CASSPSPGQGLEQYF. The CDR3 DNA reads TGCGCCAGCAGCCCTTCACCGGGACAGGGGTTAGAGCAGTACTTC.

The J gene is TRBJ2-2, the V gene TRBV11-3, with TRBD2 identical over 15 bases. Germline CDR1 is SGHNT and CDR2 is YENEEA. The CDR3 totals 15 residues. The junction had 1 base not matched to a gene; V was cut back by 5 bases and J by 6 bases. The CDR3 DNA sequence: TGTGCCAGCAGCAGGACTAGCGGGGGGGCCGGGGAGCTGTTTTTT. This codes for CASSRTSGGAGELFF. The full variable domain, completed using reference TRBV11-3 and TRBJ2-2, is EAGVVQSPRYKIIEKKQPVAFWCNPISGHNTLYWYLQNLGQGPELLIRYENEEAVDDSQLPKDRFSAERLKGVDSTLKIQPAELGDSAVYLCASSRTSGGAGELFFGEGSRLTVL.

This sequence joins TRBV9 and TRBJ2-1, with 10 bases aligning to TRBD2. The germline V gene has CDR1 SGDLS and CDR2 YYNGEE. V dropped 3 bases and J dropped 4; count of bases not matched to a gene: 4. CDR3 length: 15 residues. Written as DNA, the CDR3 is TGTGCCAGCAGCGCGGGGACTAGCGCATACAATGAGCAGTTCTTC. This sequence encodes CASSAGTSAYNEQFF.

The table lists this clone with a count of one. The V and J genes are TRBV2 and TRBJ2-7; tentatively, D is TRBD1 (7 bases). From germline, CDR1 is SNHLY and CDR2 FYNNEI. The CDR3 extends over 14 amino acids. V was shortened by 6 bases and J by 4 bases, with 16 bases between the two germline ends. The CDR3 is CASRHQGGLYEQYF. The CDR3 region has the DNA TGTGCCAGCAGACATCAGGGGGGCCTTTACGAGCAGTACTTC.

The chain carries TRBV29-1 and TRBJ1-3; D is ambiguous. CDR3 length: 14 amino acids. V lost 3 bases to trimming and J lost 0 bases, with 9 bases between them. Germline CDR1 SQVTM, CDR2 ANQGSEA. Here the CDR3 reads CSVDSGFSGNTIYF. For the CDR3, the DNA is TGCAGCGTTGATTCCGGTTTCTCTGGAAACACCATATATTTT. Filled out from reference TRBV29-1 and TRBJ1-3, the complete variable domain reads SAVISQKPSRDICQRGTSLTIQCQVDSQVTMMFWYRQQPGQSLTLIATANQGSEATYESGFVIDKFPISRPNLTFSTLTVSNMSPEDSSIYLCSVDSGFSGNTIYFGEGSWLTVV.

This clone was detected once. This chain connects TRBV29-1 to TRBJ2-5; 12 nucleotides line up with TRBD2. The CDR3 spans 15 residues. V was clipped by 6 bases and J by 5 bases; unmatched bases: 10. Germline CDR1 reads SQVTM; CDR2 reads ANQGSEA. CDR3 DNA sequence: TGCAGCGTAGATGCCCTAGCGGGGGGGGTGGAGACCCAGTACTTC. It yields the protein CSVDALAGGVETQYF.

This clone appeared a few times. Other DNA sequences in the same sample also yield this CDR3. The rearrangement joins TRBV18 to TRBJ1-4, with TRBD1 matching over 10 bases. Unmatched junction bases numbered 7, after V lost 6 bases and J lost 3 bases. From germline, CDR1 is KGHSH and CDR2 LQKENI. The CDR3 runs to 16 residues. The CDR3: CASSGTGARPNEKLFF. CDR3 coding DNA: TGTGCCAGCTCCGGGACAGGGGCTCGCCCTAATGAAAAACTGTTTTTT.

The CDR3 reads CASSYPGQRDYEQYF. CDR3 in DNA: TGTGCCAGCAGTTACCCGGGACAGAGGGACTACGAGCAGTACTTC. This chain uses TRBV6-5 with TRBJ2-7; 7 bases line up with TRBD1. The CDR3 runs 15 residues. CDR1 is MNHEY and CDR2 is SVGAGI in the germline V gene. J gave up 3 bases and V 2 bases, and 7 bases lay outside the gene matches.

The chain has TRBV2 and TRBJ2-3; D not resolved. This CDR3 has 10 amino acids. V shed 4 bases and J shed 11 bases, with 7 bases lying between them. Per germline, CDR1 SNHLY and CDR2 FYNNEI. The CDR3 protein is CASSGGMQYF. The DNA for the CDR3 is TGTGCCAGCAGTGGGGGAATGCAGTATTTT.

A few counts support this clone. The J gene is TRBJ1-1, the V gene TRBV18, with D possibly being TRBD1 (6 bases). This CDR3 comprises 14 residues. V lost 2 bases and J 1 base, leaving 8 bases between the germline ends. The germline gives CDR1 KGHSH, CDR2 LQKENI. This chain's CDR3 is CASSPGTQNTEAFF. The CDR3 region has the DNA TGTGCCAGCTCACCAGGGACACAGAACACTGAAGCTTTCTTT.

In this sample, this clone turned up a few times. V is TRBV7-3 and J is TRBJ1-1; the match to TRBD1 covers 8 bases. The ends lost 1 base at V and 10 bases at J; junction bases unmatched: 5. The V gene's germline CDR1 is SGHTA and CDR2 FQGTGA. This CDR3 spans 13 amino acids. The DNA of the CDR3 is TGTGCCAGCAGCTTAATGCAGGGGGCCGGAGCTTTCTTT. Protein sequence: CASSLMQGAGAFF.

This chain connects TRBV9 to TRBJ2-5, with D tentatively TRBD2 (6 bases). Looked up from germline, CDR1 is SGDLS and CDR2 is YYNGEE. V lost 4 bases and J 7 bases, leaving 20 bases between the germline ends. The length of the CDR3 is 15 residues. CDR3 amino acids: CASSPDTGVFGTQYF. The CDR3 region has the DNA TGTGCCAGCAGCCCCGACACGGGGGTCTTCGGGACCCAGTACTTC.

This chain uses TRBV5-1 with TRBJ2-1; maybe TRBD2 (5 bases). CDR1 is SGHRS, CDR2 YFSETQ, per germline. This CDR3 comprises 15 residues. V was clipped by 1 base and J by 6 bases, with 14 bases between them. The CDR3 DNA sequence: TGCGCCAGCAGCTTGCGGGGAGAGAAGGTCAATGAGCAGTTCTTC. Translated, it gives CASSLRGEKVNEQFF.